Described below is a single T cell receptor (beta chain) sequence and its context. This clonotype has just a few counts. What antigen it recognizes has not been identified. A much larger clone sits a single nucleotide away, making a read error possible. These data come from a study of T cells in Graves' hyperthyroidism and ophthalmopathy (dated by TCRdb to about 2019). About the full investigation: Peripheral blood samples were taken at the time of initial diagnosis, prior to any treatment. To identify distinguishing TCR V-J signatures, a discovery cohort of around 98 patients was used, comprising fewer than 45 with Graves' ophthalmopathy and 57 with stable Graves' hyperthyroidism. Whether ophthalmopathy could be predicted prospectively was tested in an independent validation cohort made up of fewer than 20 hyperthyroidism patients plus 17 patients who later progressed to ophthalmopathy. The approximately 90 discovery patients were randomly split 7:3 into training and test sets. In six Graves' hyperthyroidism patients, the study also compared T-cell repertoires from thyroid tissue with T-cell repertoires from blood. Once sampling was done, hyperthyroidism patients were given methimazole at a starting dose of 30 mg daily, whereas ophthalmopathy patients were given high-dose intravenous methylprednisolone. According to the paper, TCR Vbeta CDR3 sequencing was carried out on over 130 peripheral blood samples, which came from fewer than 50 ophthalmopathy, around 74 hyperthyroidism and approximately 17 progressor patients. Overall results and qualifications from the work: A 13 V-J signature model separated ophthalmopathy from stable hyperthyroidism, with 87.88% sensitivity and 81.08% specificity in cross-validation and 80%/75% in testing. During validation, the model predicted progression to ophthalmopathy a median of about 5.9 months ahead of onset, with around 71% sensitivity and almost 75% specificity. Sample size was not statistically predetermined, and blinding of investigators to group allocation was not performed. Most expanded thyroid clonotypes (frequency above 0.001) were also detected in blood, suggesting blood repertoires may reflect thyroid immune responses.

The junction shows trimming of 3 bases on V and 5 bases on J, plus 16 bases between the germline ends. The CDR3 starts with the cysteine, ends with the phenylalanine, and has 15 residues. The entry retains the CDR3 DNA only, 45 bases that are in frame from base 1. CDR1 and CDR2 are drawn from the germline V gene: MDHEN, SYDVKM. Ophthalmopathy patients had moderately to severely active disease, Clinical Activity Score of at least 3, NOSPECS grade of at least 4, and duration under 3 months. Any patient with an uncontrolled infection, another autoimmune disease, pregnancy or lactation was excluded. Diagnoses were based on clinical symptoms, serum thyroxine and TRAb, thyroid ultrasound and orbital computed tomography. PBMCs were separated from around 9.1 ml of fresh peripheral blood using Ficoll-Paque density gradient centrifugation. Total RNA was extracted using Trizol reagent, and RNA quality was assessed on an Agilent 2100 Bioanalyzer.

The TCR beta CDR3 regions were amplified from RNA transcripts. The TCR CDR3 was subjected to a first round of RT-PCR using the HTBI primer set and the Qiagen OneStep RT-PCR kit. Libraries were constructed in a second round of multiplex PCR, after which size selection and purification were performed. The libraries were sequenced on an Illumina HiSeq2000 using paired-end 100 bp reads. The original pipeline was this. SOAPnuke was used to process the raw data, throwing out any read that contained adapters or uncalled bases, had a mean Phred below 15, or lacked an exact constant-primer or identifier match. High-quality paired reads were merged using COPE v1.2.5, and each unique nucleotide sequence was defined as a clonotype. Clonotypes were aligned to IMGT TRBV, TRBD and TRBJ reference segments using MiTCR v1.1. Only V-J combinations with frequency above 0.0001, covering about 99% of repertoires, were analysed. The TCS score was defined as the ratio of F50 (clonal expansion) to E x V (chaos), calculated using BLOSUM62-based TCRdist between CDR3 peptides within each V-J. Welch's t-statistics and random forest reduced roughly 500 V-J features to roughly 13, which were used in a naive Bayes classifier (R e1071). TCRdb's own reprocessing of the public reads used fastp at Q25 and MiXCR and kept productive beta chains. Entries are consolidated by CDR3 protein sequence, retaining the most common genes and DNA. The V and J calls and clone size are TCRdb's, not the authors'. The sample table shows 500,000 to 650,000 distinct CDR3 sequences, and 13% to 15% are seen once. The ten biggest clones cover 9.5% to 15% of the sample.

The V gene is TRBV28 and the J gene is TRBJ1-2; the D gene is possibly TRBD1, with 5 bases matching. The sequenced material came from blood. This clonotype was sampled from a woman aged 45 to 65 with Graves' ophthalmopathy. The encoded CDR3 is CASSFGDGVEYGYTF. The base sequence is TGTGCCAGCAGTTTTGGGGACGGGGTTGAGTATGGCTACACCTTC.